This T cell receptor (beta chain) was captured in a study of blood T cells in healthy people across ages. Healthy individuals of Caucasian origin from Russia, aged roughly 6 to 90, served as donors. The authors ran a second PCR of about 6 to 11 cycles using a sample-barcoded 5' primer and a J-beta primer mix. Each cDNA was tagged by a template-switch adaptor containing 12 random nucleotides. TCRdb itself ran the 5' RACE reads through MiXCR, one entry per CDR3 protein. The sample has around 2 million distinct CDR3 sequences; roughly two fifths are singletons. The sequence was obtained from a human donor in good health. The sequencing sample was made of blood.

The CDR3 nucleotides read TGCAGTGCTGACCTACCAGCGGGTAGCGGGGTTGGAGAGACCCAGTACTTC. Protein product: CSADLPAGSGVGETQYF. The rearrangement links TRBV20-1 to TRBJ2-5; the match to TRBD2 covers 8 bases. V was clipped by 5 bases and J by 4 bases; unmatched bases: 18. CDR1 DFQATT and CDR2 SNEGSKA come from the germline V gene (reference sequence). The CDR3 extends over 17 amino acids.